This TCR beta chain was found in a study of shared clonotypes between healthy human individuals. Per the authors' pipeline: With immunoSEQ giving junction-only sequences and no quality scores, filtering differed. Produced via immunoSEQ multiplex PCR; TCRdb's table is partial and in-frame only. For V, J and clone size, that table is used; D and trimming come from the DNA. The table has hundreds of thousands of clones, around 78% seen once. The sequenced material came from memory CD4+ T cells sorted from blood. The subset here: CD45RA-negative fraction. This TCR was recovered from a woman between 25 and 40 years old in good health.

The CDR3 is CASSHKTGINQPQHF. CDR3 DNA: TGTGCCAGCAGTCATAAGACAGGGATAAATCAGCCCCAGCATTTT. The V call is TRBV28, the J call TRBJ1-5; 7 nucleotides align to TRBD1. Per germline, CDR1 MDHEN and CDR2 SYDVKM. The junction had 8 bases not matched to a gene; V was cut back by 5 bases and J by 4 bases. The CDR3 contains 15 residues.